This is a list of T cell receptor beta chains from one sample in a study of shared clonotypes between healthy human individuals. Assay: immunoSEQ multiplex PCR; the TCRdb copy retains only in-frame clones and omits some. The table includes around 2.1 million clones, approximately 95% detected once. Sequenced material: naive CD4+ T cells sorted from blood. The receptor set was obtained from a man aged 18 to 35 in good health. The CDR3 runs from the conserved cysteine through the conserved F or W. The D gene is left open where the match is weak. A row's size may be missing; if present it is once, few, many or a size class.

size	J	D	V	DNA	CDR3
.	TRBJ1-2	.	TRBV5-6	TGTGCCAGCAGCCCGGCAGGGGTACGTGGCTACACCTTC	CASSPAGVRGYTF
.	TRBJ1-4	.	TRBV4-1	TGCGCCAGCAGCCAAGAAGGGGGGCGCGGCGAAAAACTGTTTTTT	CASSQEGGRGEKLFF
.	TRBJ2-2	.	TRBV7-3	TGTGCCAGCAGCTTATCACCGGCCGGGAACACCGGGGAGCTGTTTTTT	CASSLSPAGNTGELFF
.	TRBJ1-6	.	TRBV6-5	TGTGCCAGCCACAACACCAGGGTGGGCCAATCGGCCCTCCACTTT	CASHNTRVGQSALHF
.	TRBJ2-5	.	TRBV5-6	TGTGCCAGCAGCTGGGGAAGAGAGACCCAGTACTTC	CASSWGRETQYF
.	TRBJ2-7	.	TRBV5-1	TGCGCCAGCAGCTTGGACAGCCCCCCTTGGGAGCAGTACTTC	CASSLDSPPWEQYF
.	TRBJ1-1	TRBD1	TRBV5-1	TGCGCCAGCAGCGTTGACAGGGTAGGATCTGAAGCTTTCTTT	CASSVDRVGSEAFF
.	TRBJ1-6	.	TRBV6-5	TGTGCCAGCAGTGGAGGGTCGGATAATTCACCCCTCCACTTT	CASSGGSDNSPLHF
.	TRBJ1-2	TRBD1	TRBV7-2	TGTGCCAGCAGCTTAGCCCGGGACAGAACCAACTATGGCTACACCTTC	CASSLARDRTNYGYTF
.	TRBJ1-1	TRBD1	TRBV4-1	TGCGCCAGCAGCCTACAAAGGGGACAGACCAGTACCTTTTACACTGAAGCTTTCTTT	CASSLQRGQTSTFYTEAFF
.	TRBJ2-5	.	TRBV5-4	TGTGCCAGCAGCCGATCTAGCTTGGAGACCCAGTACTTC	CASSRSSLETQYF
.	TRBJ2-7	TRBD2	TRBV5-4	TGTGCCAGCAGCCCTGGACTAGCGGGAGAGCGTGAGCAGTACTTC	CASSPGLAGEREQYF
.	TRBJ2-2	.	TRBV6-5	TGTGCCAGCAGTGATTACACCGGGGAGCTGTTTTTT	CASSDYTGELFF
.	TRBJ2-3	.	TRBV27	TGTGCCACCAGAAGAACAGATACGCAGTATTTT	CATRRTDTQYF
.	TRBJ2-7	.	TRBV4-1	TGCGCCAGCAGCCAAGGCGGGGTCTACGAGCAGTACTTC	CASSQGGVYEQYF
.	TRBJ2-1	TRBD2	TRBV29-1	TGCAGCGGACGCGAGGGGGGACTAGCTGGCGGGAATGAGCAGTTCTTC	CSGREGGLAGGNEQFF
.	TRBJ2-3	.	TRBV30	TGTGCCTGGAGTCCCACCGGGGCCTCTAGCACAGATACGCAGTATTTT	CAWSPTGASSTDTQYF
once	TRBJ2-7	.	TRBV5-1	TGCGCCACCTTTAGGGACAAGATCTACGAGCAGTACTTC	CATFRDKIYEQYF
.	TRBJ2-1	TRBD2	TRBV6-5	TGTGCCAGCAGTTCGGGGACTAGCGGGGGGAATGAGCAGTTCTTC	CASSSGTSGGNEQFF
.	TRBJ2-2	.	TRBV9	TGTGCCAGCAGCGACCTTCGGTCGGGCACCGGGGAGCTGTTTTTT	CASSDLRSGTGELFF
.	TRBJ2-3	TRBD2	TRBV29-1	TGCAGCGTTGGCAGGTCTAGCGGGGGGGCTGATACGCAGTATTTT	CSVGRSSGGADTQYF
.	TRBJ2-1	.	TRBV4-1	TGCGCCAGCAGCCAAGAAGGAAGGAATGAGCAGTTCTTC	CASSQEGRNEQFF
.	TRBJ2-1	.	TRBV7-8	TGTGCCAGCGCGGGTACAACCTACAATGAGCAGTTCTTC	CASAGTTYNEQFF
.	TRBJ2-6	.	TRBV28	TGTGCCAGCAGTTTACGGGCTTCCGGGGCCAACGTCCTGACTTTC	CASSLRASGANVLTF
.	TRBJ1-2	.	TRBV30	TGTGCCTGGAGTGTGGGGGGCAGTGGCTACACCTTC	CAWSVGGSGYTF
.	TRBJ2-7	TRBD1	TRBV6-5	TGTGCCAGCAGGAGGGACAGGGCCTACGAGCAGTACTTC	CASRRDRAYEQYF
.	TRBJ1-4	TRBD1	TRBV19	TGTGCCAGTAGCCGAGGAGCAGGGGGCCGGGAAAAACTGTTTTTT	CASSRGAGGREKLFF
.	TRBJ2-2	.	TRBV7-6	TGTGCCAGCAGCCAACTCTCGAACACCGGGGAGCTGTTTTTT	CASSQLSNTGELFF
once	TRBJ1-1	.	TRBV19	TGTGCCAGTAGTATAAGGCAGGGGAGAAACACTGAAGCTTTCTTT	CASSIRQGRNTEAFF
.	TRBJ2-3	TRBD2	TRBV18	TGTGCCAGCTCACCTCCGGGACTAGCGGGAGATACGCAGTATTTT	CASSPPGLAGDTQYF
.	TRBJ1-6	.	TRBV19	TGTGCCAGTAGTACCCTCGGGTGGGGGAAGAGTTCACCCCTCCACTTT	CASSTLGWGKSSPLHF
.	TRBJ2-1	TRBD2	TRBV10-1	TGCGCCAGCAGTGGGGGACTAGCGGGAGTAGAAAATGAGCAGTTCTTC	CASSGGLAGVENEQFF
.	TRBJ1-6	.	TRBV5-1	TGCGCCAGCAGCTTGGAAGGGTATCGGGTTTCACCCCTCCACTTT	CASSLEGYRVSPLHF
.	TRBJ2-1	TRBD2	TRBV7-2	TGTGCCAGCAGCTTAGTGGCTAGCGGGACGTACAATGAGCAGTTCTTC	CASSLVASGTYNEQFF
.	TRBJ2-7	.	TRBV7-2	TGTGCCAGCAGCCGGGACATCTCCTCCTCCTACGAGCAGTACTTC	CASSRDISSSYEQYF
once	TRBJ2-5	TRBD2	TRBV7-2	TGTGCCAGCAGCTTAGCTAGGGAAGCGGGGGGAGGGAAGACCCAGTACTTC	CASSLAREAGGGKTQYF
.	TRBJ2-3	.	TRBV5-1	TGCGCCAGCAGCTTTTCTCTATCACCAGATACGCAGTATTTT	CASSFSLSPDTQYF
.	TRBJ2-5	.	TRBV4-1	TGCGCCAGCAGCCAAGTGTACGTGGAGACCCAGTACTTC	CASSQVYVETQYF
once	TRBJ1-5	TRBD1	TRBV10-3	TGTGCCATCAGCCTTACAGGGGATAATCAGCCCCAGCATTTT	CAISLTGDNQPQHF
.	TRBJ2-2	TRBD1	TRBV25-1	TGTGCCAGCAGTGAATCGGGGACAGGAAACACCGGGGAGCTGTTTTTT	CASSESGTGNTGELFF
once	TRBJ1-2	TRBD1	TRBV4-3	TGCGCCAGCAGCCAAGAGGCCGGGACAGGGAGTTATGGCTACACCTTC	CASSQEAGTGSYGYTF
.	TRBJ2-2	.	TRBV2	TGTGCCAGCAGTGTTGAGGGAACCGGGGAGCTGTTTTTT	CASSVEGTGELFF
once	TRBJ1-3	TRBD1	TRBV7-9	TGTGCCAGCAGCTCATATAGGGGGCAGGATGGAAACACCATATATTTT	CASSSYRGQDGNTIYF
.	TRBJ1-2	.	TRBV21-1	TGTGCCAGCAGCACCAGGGAGAACTATGGCTACACCTTC	CASSTRENYGYTF
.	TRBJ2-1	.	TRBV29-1	TGCAGCGTGAGGAAGGGGTTAAATGAGCAGTTCTTC	CSVRKGLNEQFF
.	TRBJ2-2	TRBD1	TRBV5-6	TGTGCCAGCAGCTTGGGGACAGGGGGTACCGGGGAGCTGTTTTTT	CASSLGTGGTGELFF
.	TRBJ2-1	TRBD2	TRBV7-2	TGTGCCAGCGAAAGGGGACTAGCGGGAGTAAGGGGCAATGAGCAGTTCTTC	CASERGLAGVRGNEQFF
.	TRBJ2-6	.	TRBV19	TGTGCCAGTAGTATAGATTTGACAGGCGAGCAACGGGCCAACGTCCTGACTTTC	CASSIDLTGEQRANVLTF
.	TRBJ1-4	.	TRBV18	TGTGCCAGCTCACCACTAAGTGGCCCTGAAAAACTGTTTTTT	CASSPLSGPEKLFF
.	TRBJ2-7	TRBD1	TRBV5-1	TGCGCCAGCAGCAGGGATGGGGACAGGGGAGACGAGCAGTACTTC	CASSRDGDRGDEQYF
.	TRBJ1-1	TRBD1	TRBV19	TGTGCCAGTAGACGAGGGACAGACATACGCACTGAAGCTTTCTTT	CASRRGTDIRTEAFF
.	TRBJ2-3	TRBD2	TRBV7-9	TGTGCCAGCAGCTTAGTTACGGGAGGGAAGACAGATACGCAGTATTTT	CASSLVTGGKTDTQYF
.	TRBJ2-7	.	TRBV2	TGTGCCAGCGCCGGCCTACCGACCGCCGAGCAGTACTTC	CASAGLPTAEQYF
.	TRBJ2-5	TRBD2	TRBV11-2	TGTGCCAGCACCGGACTAGCGGGAAGGGGGGAGACCCAGTACTTC	CASTGLAGRGETQYF
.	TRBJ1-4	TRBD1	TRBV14	TGTGCCAGCAGCGAAACGGGACAGGCAGAAAAACTGTTTTTT	CASSETGQAEKLFF
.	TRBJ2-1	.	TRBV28	TGTGCCAGCAAGTTGCGGGGGGCCCAGGGGGATGAGCAGTTCTTC	CASKLRGAQGDEQFF
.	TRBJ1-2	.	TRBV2	TGTGCCAGCAGTACCGTCGGACAGACAAACTATGGCTACACCTTC	CASSTVGQTNYGYTF
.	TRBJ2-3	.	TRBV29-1	TGCAGCGTAGACGGAACTACAGATACGCAGTATTTT	CSVDGTTDTQYF